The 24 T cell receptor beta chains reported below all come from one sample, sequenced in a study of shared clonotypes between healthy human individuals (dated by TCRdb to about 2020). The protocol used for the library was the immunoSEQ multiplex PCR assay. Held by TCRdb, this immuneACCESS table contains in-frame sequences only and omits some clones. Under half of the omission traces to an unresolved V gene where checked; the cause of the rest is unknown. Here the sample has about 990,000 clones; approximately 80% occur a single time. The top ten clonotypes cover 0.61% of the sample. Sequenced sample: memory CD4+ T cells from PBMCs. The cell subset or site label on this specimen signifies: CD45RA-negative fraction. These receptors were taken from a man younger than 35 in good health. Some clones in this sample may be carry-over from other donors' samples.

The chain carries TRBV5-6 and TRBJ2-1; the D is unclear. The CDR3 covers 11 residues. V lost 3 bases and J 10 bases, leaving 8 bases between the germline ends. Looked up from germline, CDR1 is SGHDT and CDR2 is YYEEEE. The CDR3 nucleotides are TGTGCCAGCAGCTCGGATAGAGAGCAGTTCTTC. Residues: CASSSDREQFF. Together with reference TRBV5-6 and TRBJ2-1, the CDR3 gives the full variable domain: DAGVTQSPTHLIKTRGQQVTLRCSPKSGHDTVSWYQQALGQGPQFIFQYYEEEERQRGNFPDRFSGHQFPNYSSELNVNALLLGDSALYLCASSSDREQFFGPGTRLTVL.

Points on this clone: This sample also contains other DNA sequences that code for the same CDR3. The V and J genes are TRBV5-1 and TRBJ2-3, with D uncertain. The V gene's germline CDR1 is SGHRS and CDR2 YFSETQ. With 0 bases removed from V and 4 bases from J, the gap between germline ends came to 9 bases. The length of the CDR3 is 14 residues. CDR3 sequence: CASSLAVRPDTQYF. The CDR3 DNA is TGCGCCAGCAGCTTGGCCGTAAGGCCAGATACGCAGTATTTT.

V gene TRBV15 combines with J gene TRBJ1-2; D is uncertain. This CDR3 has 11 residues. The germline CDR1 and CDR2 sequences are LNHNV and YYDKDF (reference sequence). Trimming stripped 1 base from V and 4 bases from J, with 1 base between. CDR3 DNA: TGTGCCACCAGCAGAGGCTATGGCTACACCTTC. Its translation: CATSRGYGYTF.

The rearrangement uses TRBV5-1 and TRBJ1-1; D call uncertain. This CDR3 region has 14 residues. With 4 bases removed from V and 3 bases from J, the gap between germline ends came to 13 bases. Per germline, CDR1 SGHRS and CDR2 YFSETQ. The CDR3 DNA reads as TGCGCCAGCAGCCCCCGAGGGCGGGACACTGAAGCTTTCTTT. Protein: CASSPRGRDTEAFF.

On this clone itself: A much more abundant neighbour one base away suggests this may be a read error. The CDR3 DNA sequence: TGCGCCAGCAGCGCACAGGGCAATGAGCAGTTCTTC. Translation: CASSAQGNEQFF. The chain carries TRBV5-1 and TRBJ2-1; D might be TRBD1 (6 bases). Germline V gene sequence: CDR1 SGHRS, CDR2 YFSETQ. Trimming pared 4 bases from V and 6 bases from J, leaving 8 bases between. The length of the CDR3 is 12 residues.

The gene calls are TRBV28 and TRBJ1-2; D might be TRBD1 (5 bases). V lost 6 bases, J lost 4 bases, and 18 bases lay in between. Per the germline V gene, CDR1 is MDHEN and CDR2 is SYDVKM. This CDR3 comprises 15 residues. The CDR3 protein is CASRRDLEESYGYTF. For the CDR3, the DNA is TGTGCCAGCAGGAGGGACCTAGAAGAGAGCTATGGCTACACCTTC.

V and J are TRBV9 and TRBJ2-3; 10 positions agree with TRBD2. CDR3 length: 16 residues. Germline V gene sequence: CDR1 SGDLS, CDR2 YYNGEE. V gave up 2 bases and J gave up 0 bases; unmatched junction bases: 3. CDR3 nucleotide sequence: TGTGCCAGCAGCGTCGGGACTAGCGAGAGCACAGATACGCAGTATTTT. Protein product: CASSVGTSESTDTQYF.

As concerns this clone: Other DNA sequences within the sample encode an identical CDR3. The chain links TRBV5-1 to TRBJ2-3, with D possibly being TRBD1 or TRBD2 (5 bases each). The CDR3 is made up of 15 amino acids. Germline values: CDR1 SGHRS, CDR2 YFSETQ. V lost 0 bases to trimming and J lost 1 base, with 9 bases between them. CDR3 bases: TGCGCCAGCAGCTTGGGGCAGGGACGCACAGATACGCAGTATTTT. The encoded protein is CASSLGQGRTDTQYF.

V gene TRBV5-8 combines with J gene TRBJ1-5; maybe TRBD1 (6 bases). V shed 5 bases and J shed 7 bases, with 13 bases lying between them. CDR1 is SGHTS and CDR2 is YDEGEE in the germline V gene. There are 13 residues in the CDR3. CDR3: CASRQTGRQPQHF. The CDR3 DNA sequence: TGTGCCAGCAGACAAACAGGGCGGCAGCCCCAGCATTTT.

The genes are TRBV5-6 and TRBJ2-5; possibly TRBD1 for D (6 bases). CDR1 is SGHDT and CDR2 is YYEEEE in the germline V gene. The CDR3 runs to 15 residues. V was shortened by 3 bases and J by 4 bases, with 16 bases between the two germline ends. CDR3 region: CASSSQGRGLETQYF. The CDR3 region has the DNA TGTGCCAGCAGCTCACAGGGCAGGGGTTTAGAGACCCAGTACTTC. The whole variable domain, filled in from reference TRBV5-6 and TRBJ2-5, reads DAGVTQSPTHLIKTRGQQVTLRCSPKSGHDTVSWYQQALGQGPQFIFQYYEEEERQRGNFPDRFSGHQFPNYSSELNVNALLLGDSALYLCASSSQGRGLETQYFGPGTRLLVL.

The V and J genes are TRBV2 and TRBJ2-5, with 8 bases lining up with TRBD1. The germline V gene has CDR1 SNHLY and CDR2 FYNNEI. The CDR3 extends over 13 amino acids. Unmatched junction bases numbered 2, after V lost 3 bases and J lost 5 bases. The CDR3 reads CASSDHRGETQYF. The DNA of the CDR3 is TGTGCCAGCAGTGACCACAGGGGGGAGACCCAGTACTTC.

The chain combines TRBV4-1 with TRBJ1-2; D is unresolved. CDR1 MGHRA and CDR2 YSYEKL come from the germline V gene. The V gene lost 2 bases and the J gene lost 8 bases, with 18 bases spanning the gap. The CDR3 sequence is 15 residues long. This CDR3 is CASSQSRTSEQGYTF. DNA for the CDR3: TGCGCCAGCAGCCAATCTAGAACCTCGGAGCAGGGCTACACCTTC.

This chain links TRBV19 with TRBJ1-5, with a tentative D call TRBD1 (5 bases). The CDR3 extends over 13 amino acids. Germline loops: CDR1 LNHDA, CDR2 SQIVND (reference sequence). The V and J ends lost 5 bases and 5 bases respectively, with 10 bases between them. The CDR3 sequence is CASSVGAYQPQHF. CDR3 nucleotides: TGTGCCAGTAGTGTCGGGGCTTATCAGCCCCAGCATTTT.

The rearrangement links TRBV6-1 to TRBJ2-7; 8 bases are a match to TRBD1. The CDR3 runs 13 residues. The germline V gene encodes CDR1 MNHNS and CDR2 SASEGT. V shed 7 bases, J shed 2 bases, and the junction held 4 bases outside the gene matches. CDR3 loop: CASTIRGPYEQYF. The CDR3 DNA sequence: TGTGCCAGCACAATCAGGGGGCCCTACGAGCAGTACTTC.

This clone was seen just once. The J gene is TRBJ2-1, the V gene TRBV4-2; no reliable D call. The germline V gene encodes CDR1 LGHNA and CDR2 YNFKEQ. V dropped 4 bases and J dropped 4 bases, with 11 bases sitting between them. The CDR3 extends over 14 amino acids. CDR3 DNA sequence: TGTGCCAGCAGCCCAATACGGAATTACAATGAGCAGTTCTTC. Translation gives CASSPIRNYNEQFF.

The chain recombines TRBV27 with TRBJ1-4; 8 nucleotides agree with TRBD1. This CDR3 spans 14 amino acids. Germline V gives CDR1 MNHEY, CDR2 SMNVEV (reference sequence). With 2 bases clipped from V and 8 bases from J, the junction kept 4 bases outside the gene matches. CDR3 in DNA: TGTGCCAGCAGTTTAGGACAGGGCATAGAAAAACTGTTTTTT. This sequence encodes CASSLGQGIEKLFF.

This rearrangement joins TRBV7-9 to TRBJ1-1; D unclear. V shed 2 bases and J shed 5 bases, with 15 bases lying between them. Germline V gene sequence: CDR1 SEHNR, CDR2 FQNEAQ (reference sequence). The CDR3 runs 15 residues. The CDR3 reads CASSLRLGDETEAFF. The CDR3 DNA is TGTGCCAGCAGCTTAAGACTCGGGGATGAGACTGAAGCTTTCTTT.

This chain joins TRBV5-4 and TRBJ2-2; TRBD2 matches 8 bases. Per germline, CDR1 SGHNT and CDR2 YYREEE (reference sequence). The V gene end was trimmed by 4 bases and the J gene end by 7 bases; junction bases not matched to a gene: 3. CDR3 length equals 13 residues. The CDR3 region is CASSGTSGGELFF. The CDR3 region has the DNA TGTGCCAGCAGCGGTACTAGCGGCGGGGAGCTGTTTTTT. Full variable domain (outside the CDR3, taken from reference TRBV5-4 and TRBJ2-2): ETGVTQSPTHLIKTRGQQVTLRCSSQSGHNTVSWYQQALGQGPQFIFQYYREEENGRGNFPPRFSGLQFPNYSSELNVNALELDDSALYLCASSGTSGGELFFGEGSRLTVL.

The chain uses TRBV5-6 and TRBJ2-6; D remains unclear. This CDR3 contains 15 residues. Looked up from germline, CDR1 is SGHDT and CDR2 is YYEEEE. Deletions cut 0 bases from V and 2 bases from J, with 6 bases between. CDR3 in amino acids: CASSLEGTGANVLTF. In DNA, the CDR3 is TGTGCCAGCAGCTTGGAGGGCACTGGGGCCAACGTCCTGACTTTC. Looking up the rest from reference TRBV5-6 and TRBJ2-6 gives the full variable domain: DAGVTQSPTHLIKTRGQQVTLRCSPKSGHDTVSWYQQALGQGPQFIFQYYEEEERQRGNFPDRFSGHQFPNYSSELNVNALLLGDSALYLCASSLEGTGANVLTFGAGSRLTVL.

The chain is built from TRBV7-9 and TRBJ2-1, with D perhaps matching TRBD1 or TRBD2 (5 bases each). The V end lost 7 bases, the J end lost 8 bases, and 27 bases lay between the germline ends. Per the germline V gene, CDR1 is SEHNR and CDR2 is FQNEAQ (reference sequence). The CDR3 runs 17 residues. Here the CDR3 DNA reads TGTGCCAGCACCCGTGGGGGATCCCTAGTTGAGAGCGATGAGCAGTTCTTC. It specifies CASTRGGSLVESDEQFF.

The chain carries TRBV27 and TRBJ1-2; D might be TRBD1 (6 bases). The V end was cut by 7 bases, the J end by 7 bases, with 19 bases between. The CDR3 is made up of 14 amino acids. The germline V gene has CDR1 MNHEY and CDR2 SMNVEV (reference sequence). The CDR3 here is CASTTGTTTGGYTF. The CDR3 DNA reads TGTGCCAGCACAACCGGGACAACCACGGGTGGCTACACCTTC.

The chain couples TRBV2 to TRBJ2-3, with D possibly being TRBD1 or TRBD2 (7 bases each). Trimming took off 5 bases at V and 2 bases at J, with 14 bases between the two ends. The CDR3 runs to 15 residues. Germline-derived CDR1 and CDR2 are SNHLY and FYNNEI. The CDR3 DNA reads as TGTGCCAGCAGTCCAGGGGGGGACCCCACAGATACGCAGTATTTT. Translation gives CASSPGGDPTDTQYF.

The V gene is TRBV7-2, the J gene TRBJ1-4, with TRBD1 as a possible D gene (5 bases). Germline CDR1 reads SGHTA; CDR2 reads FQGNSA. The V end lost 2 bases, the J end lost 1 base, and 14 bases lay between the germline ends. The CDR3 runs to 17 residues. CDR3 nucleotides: TGTGCCAGCAGCTTAAGGGCCAGGGCGCTAACTAATGAAAAACTGTTTTTT. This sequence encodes CASSLRARALTNEKLFF.

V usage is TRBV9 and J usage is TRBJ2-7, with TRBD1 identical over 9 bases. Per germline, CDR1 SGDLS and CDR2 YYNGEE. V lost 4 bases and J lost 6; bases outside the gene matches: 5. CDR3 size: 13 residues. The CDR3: CASSKDRGSEQYF. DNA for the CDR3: TGTGCCAGCAGCAAGGACAGGGGTAGCGAGCAGTACTTC. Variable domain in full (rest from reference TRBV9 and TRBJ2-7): DSGVTQTPKHLITATGQRVTLRCSPRSGDLSVYWYQQSLDQGLQFLIQYYNGEERAKGNILERFSAQQFPDLHSELNLSSLELGDSALYFCASSKDRGSEQYFGPGTRLTVT.